The clone carrying this T cell receptor (beta chain) was seen only once. In the authors' methods: Estimated nucleated cell counts came from reference gene primer amplification. The data were produced by immunoSEQ multiplex PCR, yet TCRdb's version contains in-frame clones alone and is incomplete. The D gene and trimming were derived from the DNA, and the V and J assignments and clone size from that table. The sample lists a few hundred thousand clones, about nine tenths occurring once. V dropped 4 bases and J dropped 6; count of bases not matched to a gene: 1. The CDR3 extends over 13 amino acids. Germline V gene sequence: CDR1 LGHDT, CDR2 YNNKEL (reference sequence). This record belongs to a study of blood T cell repertoires in COVID-19.

Sequencing was done on a sample of PBMCs or T cells enriched from blood (not recorded which). The clonotype was recovered from a woman between 45 and 60 years old who had been exposed to COVID-19. V usage is TRBV3-1 (or the pseudogene TRBV3-2) and J usage is TRBJ1-4, with TRBD1 matching 8 bases. This chain's CDR3 is CASSPGQDEKLFF. In DNA, the CDR3 is TGTGCCAGCAGCCCGGGACAGGATGAAAAACTGTTTTTT.